This paragraph covers one TCR beta chain sequence. Its matching antigen is unknown. The length of the CDR3 is 16 residues. Trimming shortened V by 5 bases and J by 2 bases, and 18 bases separated the two germline ends. Germline assignment: CDR1 WNHNN and CDR2 SYGVQD (reference sequence). The data derive from a study of cytomegalovirus exposure and HLA in healthy donors. The study, taken as a whole, reports: A later look showed TCR association rates differing by HLA locus, highest for DRB1 and lowest for HLA-C.

PCR used 60 Vbeta primers and 13 Jbeta primers. Repertoires were generated with immunoSEQ multiplex PCR, while TCRdb's copy carries only in-frame clones and drops some. The sample's table shows tens of thousands of clones. The sample was PBMCs. The receptor comes from a man aged 30 to 39 in good health and CMV-seropositive. The V gene is TRBV10-1, the J gene TRBJ1-1; D is unclear. The CDR3 DNA is TGCGCCAGCAGTCCGGGGAGGGTTTCGTTCAACACTGAAGCTTTCTTT. Protein: CASSPGRVSFNTEAFF.